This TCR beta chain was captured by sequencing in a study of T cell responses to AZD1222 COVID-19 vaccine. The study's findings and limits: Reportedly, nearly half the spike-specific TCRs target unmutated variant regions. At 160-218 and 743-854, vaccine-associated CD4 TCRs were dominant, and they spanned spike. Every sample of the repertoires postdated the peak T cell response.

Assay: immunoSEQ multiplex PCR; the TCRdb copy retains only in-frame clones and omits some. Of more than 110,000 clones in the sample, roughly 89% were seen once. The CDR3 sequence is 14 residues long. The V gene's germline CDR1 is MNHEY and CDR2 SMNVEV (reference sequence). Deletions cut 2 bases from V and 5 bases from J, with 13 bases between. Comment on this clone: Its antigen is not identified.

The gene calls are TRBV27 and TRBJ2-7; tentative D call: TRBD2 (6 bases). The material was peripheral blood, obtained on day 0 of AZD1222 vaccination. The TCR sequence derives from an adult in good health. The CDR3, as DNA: TGTGCCAGCAGTTTACGCCGGGGCGGGAACGAGCAGTACTTC. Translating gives CASSLRRGGNEQYF.